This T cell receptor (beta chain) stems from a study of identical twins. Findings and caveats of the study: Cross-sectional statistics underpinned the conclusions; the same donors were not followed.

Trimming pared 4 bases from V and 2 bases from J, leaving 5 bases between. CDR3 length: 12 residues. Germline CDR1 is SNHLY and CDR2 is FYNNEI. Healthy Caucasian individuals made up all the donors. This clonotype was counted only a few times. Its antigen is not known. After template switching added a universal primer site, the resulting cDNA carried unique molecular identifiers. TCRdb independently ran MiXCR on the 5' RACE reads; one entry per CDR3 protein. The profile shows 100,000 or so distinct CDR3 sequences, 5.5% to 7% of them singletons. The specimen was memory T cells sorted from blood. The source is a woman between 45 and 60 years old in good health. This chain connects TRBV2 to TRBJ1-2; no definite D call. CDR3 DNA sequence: TGTGCCAGCAGTGCACAGAACTATGGCTACACCTTC. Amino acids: CASSAQNYGYTF.